A single sample is the source of the 20 T cell receptor beta chains below, sequenced in a study of cytomegalovirus exposure and HLA in healthy donors (dated by TCRdb to about 2017). Receptor amplification or capture employed the immunoSEQ multiplex PCR assay. The multiplex PCR relied on a mix of 60 forward primers for TCR Vbeta segments and 13 reverse primers for TCR Jbeta segments. TCRdb stores this immuneACCESS table with in-frame sequences only. Part of the clones is absent; in the studies checked, under half of the shortfall reflects unresolved V genes, and no reason is known for the rest. Within this sample are around 150,000 clones, with 60% to 85% of them counted one time only. The ten largest clones capture less than 2.5% of the sample. Specimen: PBMCs. These receptor sequences come from a man in his fifties in good health and CMV-seropositive.

V and J are TRBV7-2 and TRBJ2-5; 8 positions match TRBD1. Germline lookup yields CDR1 SGHTA and CDR2 FQGNSA. V lost 5 bases, J lost 5 bases, and 7 bases stayed unmatched. The CDR3 runs 14 residues. The CDR3 sequence: CASSPQGVVETQYF. DNA of the CDR3: TGTGCCAGCAGCCCACAGGGGGTCGTCGAGACCCAGTACTTC.

This clone was counted once. J is TRBJ2-7 and V is TRBV6-5; D remains unclear. Trimming took off 2 bases at V and 4 bases at J, with 15 bases between the two ends. This CDR3 is 15 amino acids long. From germline, CDR1 is MNHEY and CDR2 SVGAGI. CDR3 protein: CASSYEQAGTYEQYF. Written as DNA, the CDR3 is TGTGCCAGCAGTTACGAGCAGGCAGGAACATACGAGCAGTACTTC.

The CDR3 DNA follows: TGTGCCAGCAGCTTCCTAGCGGGGGACCCTAGCACAGATACGCAGTATTTT. Its translation is CASSFLAGDPSTDTQYF. This sequence joins TRBV13 and TRBJ2-3; 10 bases are a match to TRBD2. V trimming: 3 bases; J trimming: 0 bases; junction bases outside the gene matches: 6. The CDR3 is made up of 17 amino acids. Germline V gives CDR1 PRHDT, CDR2 FYEKMQ (reference sequence).

This chain links TRBV29-1 with TRBJ2-2; 8 nucleotides line up with TRBD2. The ends lost 0 bases at V and 6 bases at J; junction bases unmatched: 6. Germline V CDR1 and CDR2: SQVTM, ANQGSEA. This CDR3 is built from 15 residues. The DNA for the CDR3 is TGCAGCGTTGAAGACCGGGGGGGCCACGCCGGGGAGCTGTTTTTT. It is translated as CSVEDRGGHAGELFF.

This chain joins TRBV11-2 and TRBJ2-7; D remains unclear. V lost 5 bases to trimming and J lost 7 bases, with 12 bases between them. There are 12 residues in the CDR3. Germline CDR1 is SGHAT and CDR2 is FQNNGV. The CDR3 DNA is TGTGCCAGCAGCCCCTCGGTATTGGAGCAGTACTTC. Translated, it gives CASSPSVLEQYF.

V and J are TRBV25-1 and TRBJ1-2; D is undetermined. Between the trimmed V and J ends, which lost 1 base and 1 base, there was a span of 7 bases. CDR1 is MGHDK, CDR2 SYGVNS, per germline. The CDR3 runs to 14 residues. Written as DNA, the CDR3 is TGTGCCAGCAGTGAATTGAGGGTTAACTATGGCTACACCTTC. This translates into CASSELRVNYGYTF.

This clone was observed a few times. This likely reflects a read error, since a far larger clone is one base away. The gene calls are TRBV15 and TRBJ2-1; D is perhaps TRBD2 (5 bases). CDR1 and CDR2 (germline): LNHNV, YYDKDF (reference sequence). This CDR3 spans 13 amino acids. With 2 bases removed from V and 13 bases from J, the gap between germline ends came to 15 bases. CDR3 protein: CATSRIAGETQFF. The CDR3 nucleotides are TGTGCCACCAGCAGAATAGCCGGGGAGACCCAGTTCTTC.

V and J are TRBV27 and TRBJ1-1; TRBD1 agrees at 8 bases. This CDR3 has 15 amino acids. CDR1 and CDR2 from the germline V gene are MNHEY and SMNVEV (reference sequence). V gave up 2 bases and J gave up 0 bases; unmatched junction bases: 2. The CDR3 region has the DNA TGTGCCAGCAGTTTACTACAGGGGGTGAACACTGAAGCTTTCTTT. Translation: CASSLLQGVNTEAFF.

The chain uses TRBV7-6 and TRBJ1-5; the D is unclear. Trimming took 1 base from V and 3 from J, leaving 7 bases between them. There are 14 residues in the CDR3. CDR1 is SGHVS, CDR2 FNYEAQ, per germline. CDR3 in DNA: TGTGCCAGCAGCTTAGGCGGAACCAATCAGCCCCAGCATTTT. This encodes CASSLGGTNQPQHF.

CDR3 nucleotides: TGCGCCAGCAGCGTGACAAGAATCAACACAGATACGCAGTATTTT. Its translation is CASSVTRINTDTQYF. This chain uses TRBV5-1 with TRBJ2-3; no clear D. The ends were cut back, 4 bases at V and 2 bases at J, with 14 bases in the middle. Germline CDR1 reads SGHRS; CDR2 reads YFSETQ. This CDR3 contains 15 residues.

V usage is TRBV25-1 and J usage is TRBJ2-5; 12 bases match TRBD1. The CDR3 length is 16 residues. V lost 1 base to trimming and J lost 5 bases; unmatched junction nucleotides: 5. Germline loops: CDR1 MGHDK, CDR2 SYGVNS. The CDR3 DNA is TGTGCCAGCAGTGAATGGGGACAGGGGGCGTGGGAGACCCAGTACTTC. Protein product: CASSEWGQGAWETQYF.

This chain uses TRBV5-5 with TRBJ1-5, with 8 bases identical to TRBD1. Germline V CDR1 and CDR2: SGHKS, YYEKEE (reference sequence). The CDR3 loop spans 16 amino acids. Trimming took 1 base from V and 3 from J; bases not matched to a gene: 6. The CDR3: CASSLTAGQVNQPQHF. CDR3 DNA sequence: TGTGCCAGCAGCTTGACGGCGGGACAGGTCAATCAGCCCCAGCATTTT.

This clone was found once. V usage is TRBV18 and J usage is TRBJ1-3, with 7 positions matching TRBD1. V shed 6 bases and J 7 bases; nucleotides not matched to a gene: 18. The CDR3 consists of 17 residues. Germline CDR1 and CDR2: KGHSH and LQKENI. Here the CDR3 reads CASSLTYRGGLGNTIYF. The CDR3 bases are TGTGCCAGCTCGCTTACGTACAGGGGAGGCCTTGGGAACACCATATATTTT.

A word on this clone: No conserved phenylalanine or tryptophan ends this CDR3, so it is likely a read error. The chain couples TRBV6-1 to TRBJ1-2, with D tentatively TRBD1 (6 bases). The germline V gene encodes CDR1 MNHNS and CDR2 SASEGT. CDR3 length: 16 amino acids. Trimming took 2 bases from V and 5 from J, leaving 18 bases between them. CDR3 coding DNA: TGTGCCAGCAGTGAATGGGGGCATCAGGGAGGGTATGGCTACACCTCC. Encoded protein: CASSEWGHQGGYGYTS.

The genes are TRBV4-3 and TRBJ1-2; D uncertain. Trimming pared 1 base from V and 5 bases from J, leaving 5 bases between. Germline lookup yields CDR1 LGHNA and CDR2 YSLEER. This CDR3 has 12 amino acids. Here the CDR3 DNA reads TGCGCCAGCAGCCAAGGCACATATGGCTACACCTTC. This encodes CASSQGTYGYTF.

The chain has TRBV19 and TRBJ1-1, with 7 bases that match TRBD1. The CDR3 is 14 amino acids. Germline V lookup: CDR1 LNHDA, CDR2 SQIVND (reference sequence). V lost 3 bases to trimming and J lost 4 bases; unmatched junction nucleotides: 5. The CDR3 sequence is CASSMARGSTEAFF. In DNA, the CDR3 is TGTGCCAGTAGTATGGCCAGGGGGAGCACTGAAGCTTTCTTT. Full variable domain (remainder filled in from reference TRBV19 and TRBJ1-1): DGGITQSPKYLFRKEGQNVTLSCEQNLNHDAMYWYRQDPGQGLRLIYYSQIVNDFQKGDIAEGYSVSREKKESFPLTVTSAQKNPTAFYLCASSMARGSTEAFFGQGTRLTVV.

The rearrangement uses TRBV11-2 and TRBJ1-2; 7 nucleotides agree with TRBD1. The germline V gene encodes CDR1 SGHAT and CDR2 FQNNGV. Losses at the gene ends were 1 base for V and 1 base for J; bases not matched to a gene: 3. The CDR3 spans 15 residues. CDR3 sequence (DNA): TGTGCCAGCAGCTTAGTCGGGACAGATAACTATGGCTACACCTTC. Translated: CASSLVGTDNYGYTF.

The chain's CDR3 is CASSSGLAGGLHTGELFF. In nucleotides, the CDR3 is TGTGCCAGCAGCTCGGGACTAGCGGGGGGGCTGCACACCGGGGAGCTGTTTTTT. The chain recombines TRBV11-3 with TRBJ2-2, with 16 bases fitting TRBD2. CDR1 SGHNT and CDR2 YENEEA come from the germline V gene. V shed 4 bases and J 3 bases; nucleotides not matched to a gene: 5. This CDR3 is 18 amino acids long. The complete variable domain, with remaining parts taken from reference TRBV11-3 and TRBJ2-2, reads EAGVVQSPRYKIIEKKQPVAFWCNPISGHNTLYWYLQNLGQGPELLIRYENEEAVDDSQLPKDRFSAERLKGVDSTLKIQPAELGDSAVYLCASSSGLAGGLHTGELFFGEGSRLTVL.

The chain recombines TRBV29-1 with TRBJ1-1; perhaps TRBD1 as D (5 bases). Germline V gives CDR1 SQVTM, CDR2 ANQGSEA. V was pared by 5 bases and J by 5 bases, with 12 bases between. This CDR3 is 12 amino acids long. CDR3 loop: CSVWSGGTEAFF. CDR3 DNA sequence: TGCAGCGTTTGGTCGGGGGGGACTGAAGCTTTCTTT.

This clone was picked up one time. This chain connects TRBV5-1 to TRBJ1-2; TRBD1 aligns across 7 bases. The CDR3 is 17 amino acids. V lost 1 base, J lost 0 bases, and 9 bases stayed unmatched. CDR1 and CDR2 from the germline V gene are SGHRS and YFSETQ. CDR3: CASSLFSGTATNYGYTF. The CDR3 DNA reads as TGCGCCAGCAGCTTGTTCTCCGGGACAGCTACTAACTATGGCTACACCTTC.